This entry features one T cell receptor (beta chain) sequence. The antigen is unknown. The record originates from a study of vaccination effects on CD4 cells after COVID-19. Study findings and constraints: By a late point after vaccination, infection- and vaccine-induced clones had shrunk markedly through clonal contraction. After vaccination of healthy people, only 1 of 255 vaccine-induced clones cross-reacted with common cold coronaviruses.

Trimming shortened V by 1 base and J by 3 bases, and 12 bases separated the two germline ends. CDR1 and CDR2 from the germline V gene are SGHVS and FQNEAQ. This CDR3 has 15 amino acids. Before any sequencing was done, the ViraFEST assay used viral peptide pools to expand antigen-specific CD4+ T cells. Cells that had been cultured for ten to eleven days were the source of isolated CD4+ T cells. All vaccine recipients tested negative for nucleocapsid antibodies and had never contracted SARS-CoV-2 infection. Cultures of 2 million or so PBMC per well contained approximately 10 IU/ml IL-2 plus 10 ug/ml peptides. Days 3 and 7 saw half the medium replaced with IL-2 medium. TCRdb's table, derived via immunoSEQ multiplex PCR, lists solely in-frame clones and lacks some. The repertoire holds tens of thousands of clones, with approximately 76% as singletons.

The chain carries TRBV7-8 and TRBJ1-1; tentatively, D is TRBD1 (6 bases). This receptor was taken from a human donor who received a COVID-19 vaccine. The sequencing used CD4+ T cells from PBMCs cultured with HCoV-NL63 spike peptides, collected before COVID-19 vaccination. The chain's CDR3 is CASSLVLGGYTEAFF. The DNA for the CDR3 is TGTGCCAGCAGCTTAGTATTGGGGGGCTACACTGAAGCTTTCTTT.